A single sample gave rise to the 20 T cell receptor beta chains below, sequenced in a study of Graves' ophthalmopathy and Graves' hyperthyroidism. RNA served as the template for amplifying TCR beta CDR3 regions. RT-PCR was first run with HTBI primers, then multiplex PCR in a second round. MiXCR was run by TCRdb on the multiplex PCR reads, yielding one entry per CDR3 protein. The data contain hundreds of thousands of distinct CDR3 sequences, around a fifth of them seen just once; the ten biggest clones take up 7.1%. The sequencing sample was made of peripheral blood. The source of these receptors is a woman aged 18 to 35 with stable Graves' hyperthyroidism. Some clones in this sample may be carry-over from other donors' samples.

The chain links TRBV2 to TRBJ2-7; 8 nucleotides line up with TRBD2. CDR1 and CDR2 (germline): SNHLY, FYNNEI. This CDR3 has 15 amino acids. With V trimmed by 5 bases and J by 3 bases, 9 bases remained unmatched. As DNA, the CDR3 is TGTGCCAGCAGTCCGGTCGGGAGGGGGAGCTACGAGCAGTACTTC. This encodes CASSPVGRGSYEQYF. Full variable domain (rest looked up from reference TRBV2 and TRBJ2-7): EPEVTQTPSHQVTQMGQEVILRCVPISNHLYFYWYRQILGQKVEFLVSFYNNEISEKSEIFDDQFSVERPDGSNFTLKIRSTKLEDSAMYFCASSPVGRGSYEQYFGPGTRLTVT.

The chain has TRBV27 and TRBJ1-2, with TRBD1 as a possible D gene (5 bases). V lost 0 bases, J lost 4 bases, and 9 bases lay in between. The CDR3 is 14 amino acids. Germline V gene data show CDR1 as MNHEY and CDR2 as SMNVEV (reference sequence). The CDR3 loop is CASSLSVDSYGYTF. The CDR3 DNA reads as TGTGCCAGCAGTTTATCGGTAGACAGCTATGGCTACACCTTC.

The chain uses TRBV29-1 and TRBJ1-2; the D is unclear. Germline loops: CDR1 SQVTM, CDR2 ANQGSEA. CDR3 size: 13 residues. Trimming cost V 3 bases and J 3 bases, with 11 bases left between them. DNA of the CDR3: TGCAGCGTTGACGGCCCCCCTGACTATGGCTACACCTTC. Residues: CSVDGPPDYGYTF.

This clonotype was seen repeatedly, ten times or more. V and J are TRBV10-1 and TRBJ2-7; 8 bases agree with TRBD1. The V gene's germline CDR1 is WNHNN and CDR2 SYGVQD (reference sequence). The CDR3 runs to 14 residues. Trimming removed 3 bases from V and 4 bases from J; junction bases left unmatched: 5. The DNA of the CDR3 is TGCGCCAGCAGTGAATCAGGGGGCAGGTACGAGCAGTACTTC. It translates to CASSESGGRYEQYF.

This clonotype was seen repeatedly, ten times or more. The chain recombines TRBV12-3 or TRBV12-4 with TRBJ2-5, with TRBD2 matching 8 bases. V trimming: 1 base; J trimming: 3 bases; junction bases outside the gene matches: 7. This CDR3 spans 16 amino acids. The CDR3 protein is CASSLGSAGGEETQYF. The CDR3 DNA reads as TGTGCCAGCAGTTTAGGATCCGCCGGGGGGGAAGAGACCCAGTACTTC.

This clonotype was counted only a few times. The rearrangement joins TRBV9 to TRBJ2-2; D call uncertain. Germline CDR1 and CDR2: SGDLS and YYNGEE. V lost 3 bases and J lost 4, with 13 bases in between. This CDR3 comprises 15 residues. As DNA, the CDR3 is TGTGCCAGCAGCGAGGGCGCGAATCCCACCGGGGAGCTGTTTTTT. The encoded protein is CASSEGANPTGELFF.

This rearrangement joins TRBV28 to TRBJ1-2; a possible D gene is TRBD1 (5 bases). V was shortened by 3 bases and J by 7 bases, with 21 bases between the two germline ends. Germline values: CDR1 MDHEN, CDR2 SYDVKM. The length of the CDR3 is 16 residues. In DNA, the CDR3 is TGTGCCAGCAGTTTCCTGGTTAGGGGAGAGTACGGTGGCTACACCTTC. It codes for CASSFLVRGEYGGYTF.

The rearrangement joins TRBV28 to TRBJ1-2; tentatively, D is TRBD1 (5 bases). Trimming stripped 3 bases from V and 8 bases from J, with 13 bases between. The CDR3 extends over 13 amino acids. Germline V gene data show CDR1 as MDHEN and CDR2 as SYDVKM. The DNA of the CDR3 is TGTGCCAGCAGTTTTAGAGGGGATGGGGGCTACACCTTC. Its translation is CASSFRGDGGYTF.

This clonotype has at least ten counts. The CDR3 spells CSVQEGSKNTLHF. The CDR3 coding sequence is TGCAGCGTCCAAGAGGGGTCCAAAAACACCCTCCACTTT. This rearrangement joins TRBV29-1 to TRBJ1-6, with a tentative D call TRBD1 (5 bases). The CDR3 runs 13 residues. Trimming cost V 6 bases and J 14 bases, with 20 bases left between them. The germline gives CDR1 SQVTM, CDR2 ANQGSEA.

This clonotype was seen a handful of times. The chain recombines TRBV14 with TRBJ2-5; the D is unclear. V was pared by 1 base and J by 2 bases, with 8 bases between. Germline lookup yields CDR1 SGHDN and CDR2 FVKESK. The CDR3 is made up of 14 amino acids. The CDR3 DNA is TGTGCCAGCAGCCAAGTTTCGAGGCAAGAGACCCAGTACTTC. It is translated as CASSQVSRQETQYF.

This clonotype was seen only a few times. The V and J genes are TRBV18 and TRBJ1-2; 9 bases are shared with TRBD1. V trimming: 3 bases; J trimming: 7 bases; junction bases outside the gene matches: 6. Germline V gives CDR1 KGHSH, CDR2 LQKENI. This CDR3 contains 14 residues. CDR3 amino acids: CASSPAGTGLGYTF. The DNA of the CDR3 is TGTGCCAGCTCACCGGCCGGGACAGGGCTTGGCTACACCTTC. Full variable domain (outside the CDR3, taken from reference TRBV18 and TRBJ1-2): NAGVMQNPRHLVRRRGQEARLRCSPMKGHSHVYWYRQLPEEGLKFMVYLQKENIIDESGMPKERFSAEFPKEGPSILRIQQVVRGDSAAYFCASSPAGTGLGYTFGSGTRLTVV.

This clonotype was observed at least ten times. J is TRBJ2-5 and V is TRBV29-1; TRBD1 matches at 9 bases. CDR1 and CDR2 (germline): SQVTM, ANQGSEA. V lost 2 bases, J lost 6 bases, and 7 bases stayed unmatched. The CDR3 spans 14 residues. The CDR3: CSVELGQGDQTQYF. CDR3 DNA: TGCAGCGTTGAATTGGGACAGGGTGACCAGACCCAGTACTTC. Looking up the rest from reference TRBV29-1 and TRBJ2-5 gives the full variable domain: SAVISQKPSRDICQRGTSLTIQCQVDSQVTMMFWYRQQPGQSLTLIATANQGSEATYESGFVIDKFPISRPNLTFSTLTVSNMSPEDSSIYLCSVELGQGDQTQYFGPGTRLLVL.

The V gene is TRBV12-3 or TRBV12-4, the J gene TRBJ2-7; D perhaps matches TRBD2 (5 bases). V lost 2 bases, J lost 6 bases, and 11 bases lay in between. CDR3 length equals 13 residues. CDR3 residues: CASSLNRDGEQYF. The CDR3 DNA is TGTGCCAGCAGTTTAAACCGGGATGGCGAGCAGTACTTC.

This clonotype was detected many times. The CDR3 bases are TGTGCCAGCTCACCCCGAGGAGGGAACCGAGAGACCCAGTACTTC. Its translation is CASSPRGGNRETQYF. The gene calls are TRBV18 and TRBJ2-5; TRBD2 might be the D (6 bases). The CDR3 sequence is 15 residues long. V lost 3 bases and J lost 4, with 15 bases in between. The germline CDR1 and CDR2 sequences are KGHSH and LQKENI.

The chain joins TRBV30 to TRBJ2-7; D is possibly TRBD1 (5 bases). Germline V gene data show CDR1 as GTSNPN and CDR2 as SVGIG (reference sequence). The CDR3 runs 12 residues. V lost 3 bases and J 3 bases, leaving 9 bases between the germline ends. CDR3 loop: CAWRRTSYEQYF. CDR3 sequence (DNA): TGTGCCTGGAGAAGGACAAGCTACGAGCAGTACTTC. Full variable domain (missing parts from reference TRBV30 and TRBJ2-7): SQTIHQWPATLVQPVGSPLSLECTVEGTSNPNLYWYRQAAGRGLQLLFYSVGIGQISSEVPQNLSASRPQDRQFILSSKKLLLSDSGFYLCAWRRTSYEQYFGPGTRLTVT.

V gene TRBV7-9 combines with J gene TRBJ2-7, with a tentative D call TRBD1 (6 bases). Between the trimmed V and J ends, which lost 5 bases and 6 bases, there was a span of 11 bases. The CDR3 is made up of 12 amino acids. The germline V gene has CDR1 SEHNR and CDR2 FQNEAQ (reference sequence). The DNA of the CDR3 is TGTGCCAGCAGCCCCGGGACACTCGAGCAGTACTTC. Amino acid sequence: CASSPGTLEQYF.

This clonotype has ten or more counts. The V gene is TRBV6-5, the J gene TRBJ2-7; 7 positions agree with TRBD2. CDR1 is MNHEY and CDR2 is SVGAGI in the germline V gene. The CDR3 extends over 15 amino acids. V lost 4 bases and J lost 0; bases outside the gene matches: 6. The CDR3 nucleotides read TGTGCCAGCAGTTCAAAAGGGACTATCTCCTACGAGCAGTACTTC. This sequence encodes CASSSKGTISYEQYF.

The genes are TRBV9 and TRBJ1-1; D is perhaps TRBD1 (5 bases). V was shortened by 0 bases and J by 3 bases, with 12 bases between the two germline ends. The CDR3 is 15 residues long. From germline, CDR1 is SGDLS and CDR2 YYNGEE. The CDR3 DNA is TGTGCCAGCAGCGTAGAGGCAGGGAAGGACACTGAAGCTTTCTTT. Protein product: CASSVEAGKDTEAFF.

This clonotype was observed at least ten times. CDR3 protein: CATSRRPRSNQPQHF. The CDR3, as DNA: TGTGCCACCAGCAGACGACCCAGGAGCAATCAGCCCCAGCATTTT. The chain combines TRBV15 with TRBJ1-5; D call uncertain. The germline V gene has CDR1 LNHNV and CDR2 YYDKDF (reference sequence). Trimming took 2 bases from V and 1 from J, leaving 9 bases between them. The length of the CDR3 is 15 residues.

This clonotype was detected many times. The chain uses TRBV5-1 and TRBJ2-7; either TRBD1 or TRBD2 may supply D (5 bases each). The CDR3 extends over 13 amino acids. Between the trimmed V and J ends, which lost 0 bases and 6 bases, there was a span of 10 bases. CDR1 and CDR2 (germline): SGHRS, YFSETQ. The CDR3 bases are TGCGCCAGCAGCTTGGATCGGGGCTTCGAGCAGTACTTC. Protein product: CASSLDRGFEQYF.